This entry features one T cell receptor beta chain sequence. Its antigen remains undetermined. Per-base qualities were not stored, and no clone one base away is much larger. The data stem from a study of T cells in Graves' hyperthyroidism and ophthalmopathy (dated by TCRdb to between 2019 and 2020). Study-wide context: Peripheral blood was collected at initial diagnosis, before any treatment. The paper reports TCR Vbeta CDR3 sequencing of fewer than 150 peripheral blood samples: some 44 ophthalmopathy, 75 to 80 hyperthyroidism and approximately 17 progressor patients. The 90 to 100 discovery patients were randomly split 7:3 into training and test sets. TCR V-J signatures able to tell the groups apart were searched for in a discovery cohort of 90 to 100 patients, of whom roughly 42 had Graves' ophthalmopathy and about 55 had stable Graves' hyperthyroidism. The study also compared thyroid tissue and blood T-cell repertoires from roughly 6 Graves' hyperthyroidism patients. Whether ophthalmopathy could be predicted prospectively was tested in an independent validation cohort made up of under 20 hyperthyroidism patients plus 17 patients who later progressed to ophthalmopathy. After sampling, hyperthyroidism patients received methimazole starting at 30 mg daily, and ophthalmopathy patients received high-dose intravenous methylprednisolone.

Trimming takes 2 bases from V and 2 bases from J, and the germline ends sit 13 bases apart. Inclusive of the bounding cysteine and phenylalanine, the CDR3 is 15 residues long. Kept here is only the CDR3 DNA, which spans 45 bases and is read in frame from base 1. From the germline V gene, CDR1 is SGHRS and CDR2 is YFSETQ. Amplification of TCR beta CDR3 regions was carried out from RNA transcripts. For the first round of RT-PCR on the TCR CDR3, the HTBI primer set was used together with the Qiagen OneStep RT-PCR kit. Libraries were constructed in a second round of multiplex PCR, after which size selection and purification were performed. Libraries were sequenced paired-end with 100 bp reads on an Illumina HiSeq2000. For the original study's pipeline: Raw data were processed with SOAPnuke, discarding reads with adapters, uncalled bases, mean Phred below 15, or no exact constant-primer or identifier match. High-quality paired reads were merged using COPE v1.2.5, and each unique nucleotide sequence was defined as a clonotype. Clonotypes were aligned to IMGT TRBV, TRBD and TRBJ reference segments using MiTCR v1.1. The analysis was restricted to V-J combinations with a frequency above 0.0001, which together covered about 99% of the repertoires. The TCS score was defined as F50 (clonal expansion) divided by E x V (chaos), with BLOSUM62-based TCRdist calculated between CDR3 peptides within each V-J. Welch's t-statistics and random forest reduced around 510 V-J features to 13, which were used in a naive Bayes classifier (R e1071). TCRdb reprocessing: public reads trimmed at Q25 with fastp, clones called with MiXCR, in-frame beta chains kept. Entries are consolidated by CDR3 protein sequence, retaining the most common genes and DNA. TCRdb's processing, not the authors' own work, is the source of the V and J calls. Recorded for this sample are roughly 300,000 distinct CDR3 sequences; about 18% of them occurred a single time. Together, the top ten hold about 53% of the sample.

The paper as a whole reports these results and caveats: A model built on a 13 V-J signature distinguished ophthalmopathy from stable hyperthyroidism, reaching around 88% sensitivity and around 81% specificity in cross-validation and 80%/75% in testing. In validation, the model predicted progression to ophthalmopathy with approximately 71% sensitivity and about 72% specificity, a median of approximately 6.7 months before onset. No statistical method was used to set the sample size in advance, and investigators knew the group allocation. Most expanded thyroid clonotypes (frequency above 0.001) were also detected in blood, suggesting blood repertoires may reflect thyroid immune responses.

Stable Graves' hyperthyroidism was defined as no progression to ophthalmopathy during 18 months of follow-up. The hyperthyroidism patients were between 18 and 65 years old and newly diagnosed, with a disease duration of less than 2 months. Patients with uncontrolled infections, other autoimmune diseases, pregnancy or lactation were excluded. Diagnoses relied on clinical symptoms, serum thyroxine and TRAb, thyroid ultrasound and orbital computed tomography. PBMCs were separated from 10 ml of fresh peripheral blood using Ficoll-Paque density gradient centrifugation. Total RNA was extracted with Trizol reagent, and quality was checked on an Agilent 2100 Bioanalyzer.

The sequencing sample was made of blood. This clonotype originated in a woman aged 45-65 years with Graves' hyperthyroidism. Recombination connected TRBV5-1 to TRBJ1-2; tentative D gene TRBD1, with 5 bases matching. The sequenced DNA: TGCGCCAGCAGCTTAGTACAGGCAAGAAACTATGGCTACACCTTC. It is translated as CASSLVQARNYGYTF.